This TCR beta chain is drawn from a study of beta chain features in type 1 diabetes. Study-wide results and caveats: In all four CD4+ subsets, TCRB CDR3 length was significantly, moderately reduced in type 1 diabetes. Researchers cautioned that cDNA sequencing could over-represent cells with high TCR expression.

This clone was observed a single time. Its antigen is not known. Since all of the isolated RNA was reverse transcribed, expressed TCRB transcripts were what got sequenced. Only in-frame clones appear in the TCRdb table, and some are missing; sequencing was by immunoSEQ multiplex PCR. The sample shows around 70,000 clones, approximately 50% of them seen only once. Per the germline V gene, CDR1 is SQVTM and CDR2 is ANQGSEA. V trimming: 6 bases; J trimming: 5 bases; junction bases outside the gene matches: 8. The CDR3 totals 13 residues. V is TRBV29-1 and J is TRBJ2-5; TRBD1 agrees at 8 bases. The TCR originated in a young man with type 1 diabetes. The specimen sequenced was central memory CD4+ T cells from blood. The CDR3 coding sequence is TGCAGCGTGATTCAGGGGGCAGGGGAGACCCAGTACTTC. Translated: CSVIQGAGETQYF.